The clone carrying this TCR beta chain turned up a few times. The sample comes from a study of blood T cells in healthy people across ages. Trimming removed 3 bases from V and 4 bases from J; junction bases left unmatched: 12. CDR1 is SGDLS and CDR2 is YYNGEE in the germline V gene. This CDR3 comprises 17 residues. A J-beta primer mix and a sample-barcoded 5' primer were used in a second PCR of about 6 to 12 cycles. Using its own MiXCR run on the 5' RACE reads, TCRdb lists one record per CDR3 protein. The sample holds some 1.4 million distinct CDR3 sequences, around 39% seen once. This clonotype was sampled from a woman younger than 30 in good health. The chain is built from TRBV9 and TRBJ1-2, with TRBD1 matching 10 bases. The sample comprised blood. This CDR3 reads CASSGRDRGTESYGYTF. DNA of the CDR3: TGTGCCAGCAGCGGACGGGACAGGGGCACCGAGAGCTATGGCTACACCTTC.